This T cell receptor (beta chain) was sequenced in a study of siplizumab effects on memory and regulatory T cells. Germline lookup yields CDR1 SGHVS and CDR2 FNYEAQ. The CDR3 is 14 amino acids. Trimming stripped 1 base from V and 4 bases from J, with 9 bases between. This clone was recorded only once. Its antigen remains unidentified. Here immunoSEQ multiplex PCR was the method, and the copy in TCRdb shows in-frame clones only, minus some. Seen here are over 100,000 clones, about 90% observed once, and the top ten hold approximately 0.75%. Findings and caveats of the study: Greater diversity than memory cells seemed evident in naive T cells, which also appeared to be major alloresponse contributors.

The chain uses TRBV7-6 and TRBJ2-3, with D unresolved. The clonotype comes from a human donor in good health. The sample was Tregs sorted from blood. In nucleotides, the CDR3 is TGTGCCAGCAGCTTAGGGCCCGTTTCAGATACGCAGTATTTT. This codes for CASSLGPVSDTQYF.